This is a list of T cell receptor beta chains from one sample in a study of control samples from healthy donors and cancer patients. The data were produced by immunoSEQ multiplex PCR, yet TCRdb's version contains in-frame clones alone and is incomplete. The table records over 150,000 clones, 90% to 95% of them present only once. Source material: blood. All receptors come from a man aged 35 to 55 in good health. Both conserved end residues are part of each CDR3. D genes are given only for firm matches. The size field is filled for only some rows; it gives once, few, many or a size class.

TRBJ2-5 NA TRBD2 TRBV6-5 CASSYSGGASVETQYF TGTGCCAGCAGTTACTCGGGAGGGGCCAGTGTAGAGACCCAGTACTTC
TRBJ2-3 NA TRBD1 TRBV6-5 CASSLGQGKSDTQYF TGTGCCAGCAGTTTGGGACAGGGGAAGTCAGATACGCAGTATTTT
TRBJ2-3 NA TRBD2 TRBV12-5 CASGHGTSGFTDTQYF TGTGCTAGTGGTCACGGGACTAGTGGGTTCACAGATACGCAGTATTTT
TRBJ1-2 NA NA TRBV7-9 CASSLGEGGYTF TGTGCCAGCAGCTTAGGAGAAGGGGGGTACACCTTC
TRBJ2-3 NA NA TRBV6-1 CASRENTGGGLADTQYF TGTGCCAGCAGAGAAAACACGGGTGGAGGTTTAGCAGATACGCAGTATTTT
TRBJ1-2 NA TRBD1 TRBV6-5 CASRDRGAPYGYTF TGTGCCAGCAGAGACAGGGGCGCCCCCTATGGCTACACCTTC
TRBJ1-1 NA NA TRBV19 CASSIDGVGDTEAFF TGTGCCAGTAGTATAGATGGGGTCGGGGACACTGAAGCTTTCTTT
TRBJ1-1 once NA TRBV7-6 CASSLGSNTEAFF TGTGCCAGCAGCTTAGGCAGCAACACTGAAGCTTTCTTT
TRBJ2-1 NA TRBD2 TRBV5-1 CASSRGGAYNEQFF TGCGCCAGCAGCCGCGGGGGGGCATACAATGAGCAGTTCTTC
TRBJ2-2 NA NA TRBV10-3 CAIRTTGIGELFF TGTGCCATCAGAACCACAGGGATCGGGGAGCTGTTTTTT
TRBJ2-7 NA TRBD1 TRBV2 CASRTGNAEQYF TGTGCCAGCAGGACAGGGAATGCCGAGCAGTACTTC
TRBJ2-7 NA NA TRBV10-1 CASNRISYEQYF TGCGCCAGCAACCGAATTAGCTACGAGCAGTACTTC
TRBJ2-3 NA TRBD2 TRBV28 CASAIAGRDTQYF TGTGCCAGCGCGATAGCGGGAAGAGATACGCAGTATTTT
TRBJ2-6 once TRBD1 TRBV5-4 CASSLDRGSGANVLTF TGTGCCAGCAGCTTGGACAGGGGGTCCGGGGCCAACGTCCTGACTTTC
TRBJ1-1 NA NA TRBV9 CASSGGRRGTYTEAFF TGTGCCAGCAGCGGGGGCCGAAGGGGGACTTACACTGAAGCTTTCTTT
TRBJ2-3 NA NA TRBV5-1 CASSRETDTQYF TGCGCCAGCAGCCGGGAGACAGATACGCAGTATTTT
TRBJ2-3 NA TRBD1 TRBV9 CASSRRSLMSRDRGSTDTQYF TGTGCCAGCAGCCGTAGGTCGTTGATGTCCCGGGACAGGGGAAGCACAGATACGCAGTATTTT
TRBJ1-2 once NA TRBV6-5 CASSLTANYGYTF TGTGCCAGCAGCCTCACCGCGAACTATGGCTACACCTTC
TRBJ2-1 NA TRBD2 TRBV7-2 CASSLESGGPLAEQFF TGTGCCAGCAGCTTAGAAAGCGGGGGGCCCTTGGCCGAGCAGTTCTTC
TRBJ2-5 NA NA TRBV30 CAWRETPLGRGQETQYF TGTGCCTGGAGGGAAACCCCCCTCGGCCGGGGGCAAGAGACCCAGTACTTC
TRBJ2-3 NA NA TRBV14 CASSQLTDGVTDTQYF TGTGCCAGCAGCCAGTTGACCGACGGGGTCACAGATACGCAGTATTTT
TRBJ1-5 NA NA TRBV7-2 CASSLAGSSRAPQHF TGTGCCAGCAGCTTAGCGGGGTCGAGCCGGGCGCCCCAGCATTTT
TRBJ2-1 NA TRBD1 TRBV19 CASSPDRYNEQFF TGTGCCAGTAGTCCGGACAGGTACAATGAGCAGTTCTTC
TRBJ2-5 NA TRBD1 TRBV6-5 CASMTEGGSRTQYF TGTGCCAGCATGACGGAAGGGGGCTCTCGGACCCAGTACTTC
TRBJ2-3 NA NA TRBV4-3 CASSQAGTDTQYF TGCGCCAGCAGCCAAGCCGGCACAGATACGCAGTATTTT
TRBJ1-4 NA NA TRBV9 CASSVPSSPGEKLFF TGTGCCAGCAGCGTCCCCAGCAGCCCTGGGGAAAAACTGTTTTTT
TRBJ2-3 NA TRBD1 TRBV6-5 CASTRTGGSGDTQYF TGTGCCAGCACCCGGACAGGGGGTAGCGGAGATACGCAGTATTTT
TRBJ1-1 NA TRBD1 TRBV27 CASSLRGRGTEAFF TGTGCCAGCAGTTTAAGGGGGCGCGGGACTGAAGCTTTCTTT
TRBJ1-2 NA TRBD1 TRBV6-6 CASRGTGTSYGYTF TGTGCCAGCAGGGGGACAGGGACGAGCTATGGCTACACCTTC
TRBJ2-1 NA NA TRBV19 CASSMSGSYNEQFF TGTGCCAGTAGTATGAGTGGCTCCTACAATGAGCAGTTCTTC
TRBJ1-2 NA NA TRBV4-1 CASSPALEGYGYTF TGCGCCAGCAGCCCAGCTTTGGAGGGGTATGGCTACACCTTC
TRBJ2-3 once NA TRBV2 CASSEARTSTDTQYF TGTGCCAGCAGTGAAGCGCGTACCAGCACAGATACGCAGTATTTT
TRBJ2-2 once NA TRBV6-2/TRBV6-3 CASSYGTGYTGELFF TGTGCCAGCAGTTATGGGACTGGCTACACCGGGGAGCTGTTTTTT
TRBJ1-3 NA NA TRBV29-1 CSVAPGRGNTIYF TGCAGCGTTGCACCGGGAAGAGGAAACACCATATATTTT
TRBJ2-7 NA NA TRBV10-2 CASSEFHSRSSYEQYF TGCGCCAGCAGTGAGTTCCACTCCCGGAGCTCCTACGAGCAGTACTTC
TRBJ2-1 NA TRBD1 TRBV5-1 CASSLVDRDNEQFF TGCGCCAGCAGCTTGGTGGACAGGGACAATGAGCAGTTCTTC
TRBJ1-1 NA NA TRBV7-2 CASSLNWQTEAFF TGTGCCAGCAGCTTAAATTGGCAGACTGAAGCTTTCTTT
TRBJ1-5 NA NA TRBV15 CATSRGARQPQHF TGTGCCACCAGCAGGGGGGCCCGGCAGCCCCAGCATTTT
TRBJ2-5 NA NA TRBV18 CASSPPVRARETQYF TGTGCCAGCTCACCCCCCGTGAGGGCCCGAGAGACCCAGTACTTC
TRBJ2-3 NA NA TRBV5-8 CASSLGQKVLTDTQYF TGTGCCAGCAGCTTGGGGCAGAAAGTACTCACAGATACGCAGTATTTT
TRBJ2-1 NA NA TRBV7-2 CASSLRGPGEYNEQFF TGTGCCAGCAGCCTAAGGGGTCCGGGGGAATACAATGAGCAGTTCTTC
TRBJ2-5 once TRBD2 TRBV5-1 CASSLRLAGGQETQYF TGCGCCAGCAGCCTCCGACTAGCGGGGGGGCAAGAGACCCAGTACTTC
TRBJ1-4 NA NA TRBV7-2 CASSLVPGGADEKLFF TGTGCCAGCAGCTTAGTCCCCGGGGGCGCGGATGAAAAACTGTTTTTT
TRBJ2-4 NA NA TRBV19 CASSIGGTKNIQYF TGTGCCAGTAGTATCGGGGGGACAAAAAACATTCAGTACTTC
TRBJ1-5 NA TRBD1 TRBV6-2/TRBV6-3 CASSYPDRGQNQPQHF TGTGCCAGCAGTTACCCGGACAGGGGGCAAAATCAGCCCCAGCATTTT
TRBJ2-5 NA NA TRBV2 CASSPSLLVEEWETQYF TGTGCCAGCAGTCCCTCCCTACTAGTTGAGGAATGGGAGACCCAGTACTTC
TRBJ2-1 NA NA TRBV6-5 CASGLLSYNEQFF TGTGCCTCAGGGTTACTTTCTTACAATGAGCAGTTCTTC
TRBJ2-3 NA NA TRBV9 CASSVEQGDTQYF TGTGCCAGCAGCGTAGAACAGGGAGATACGCAGTATTTT
TRBJ2-1 NA TRBD1 TRBV5-6 CASSLVDRGHYEQFF TGTGCCAGCAGCTTGGTGGACAGGGGGCACTATGAGCAGTTCTTC
TRBJ2-7 NA NA TRBV7-8 CASSLRDPTKDEQYF TGTGCCAGCAGCCTCCGGGACCCAACAAAAGACGAGCAGTACTTC
TRBJ1-5 NA NA TRBV24-1 CATSDSDGPNQPQHF TGTGCCACCAGTGACTCCGACGGACCGAATCAGCCCCAGCATTTT
TRBJ2-7 NA NA TRBV28 CASSFLSGEQYF TGTGCCAGCAGTTTTTTGAGTGGCGAGCAGTACTTC
TRBJ2-1 NA TRBD2 TRBV4-2 CASSQDFSTTSGDEQFF TGTGCCAGCAGCCAAGATTTTTCGACGACTAGCGGCGATGAGCAGTTCTTC
TRBJ1-1 NA NA TRBV19 CASSIGMNTEAFF TGTGCCAGTAGTATAGGGATGAACACTGAAGCTTTCTTT
TRBJ2-3 once TRBD1 TRBV10-3 CAISEGQGRTDTQYF TGTGCCATCAGTGAGGGACAGGGGAGGACAGATACGCAGTATTTT
TRBJ2-3 once TRBD2 TRBV9 CASSPQRGVHLAGGRGDTQYF TGTGCCAGCAGCCCCCAACGGGGGGTGCATCTAGCGGGGGGGCGTGGAGATACGCAGTATTTT
TRBJ1-1 NA TRBD1 TRBV6-6 CASSRDRNLNTEAFF TGTGCCAGCAGTAGGGACAGAAATTTGAACACTGAAGCTTTCTTT
TRBJ1-3 NA NA TRBV5-1 CASSLGGGNTIYF TGCGCCAGCAGCTTGGGAGGTGGAAACACCATATATTTT